This record looks at one TCR beta chain sequence and its context. Its antigen is currently unknown. Profiling relied on immunoSEQ multiplex PCR, and the TCRdb table lists in-frame clones only, not all of them. The repertoire consists of 85,000 to 90,000 clones, with around 87% occurring once and the leading ten covering over 15%. People whose metastatic non-small-cell lung cancer was chemo-refractory got focal radiation along with CTLA-4 blockade by ipilimumab. V shed 0 bases and J shed 8 bases, with 17 bases lying between them. Germline CDR1 and CDR2: SGHRS and YFSETQ. This CDR3 has 15 amino acids. This entry is derived from a study of radiotherapy plus CTLA-4 blockade in lung cancer. Study-level findings and limits: Early clonal dynamics of blood T cells, together with interferon-beta, were reported as the best response predictor. Radiotherapy was combined with ipilimumab, and tumor-derived TCR clones then expanded in blood.

This sequence joins TRBV5-1 and TRBJ1-2; TRBD1 is a possible D gene (6 bases). The sequenced sample was peripheral blood, obtained from a patient treated with radiotherapy plus ipilimumab. The sequence came from a human donor with non-small cell lung cancer that progressed on radiotherapy plus ipilimumab. This CDR3 is CASSLAAVTGRGYTF. As DNA, the CDR3 is TGCGCCAGCAGCTTGGCGGCCGTAACAGGGAGAGGCTACACCTTC.